Included here is one T cell receptor (beta chain) sequence, with context. Its antigen is still unknown. The data stem from a study of T cell responses to AZD1222 COVID-19 vaccine. Whole-study findings and limits: Recipients of AZD1222 seropositive at baseline numbered only 6 or 7. Recipients of two AZD1222 doses showed rising Spike-specific TCR breadth and depth. There were mostly white British donors and more females than males, and clonal diversity was possibly underestimated. Regions 160-218 and 743-854 dominated among vaccine-associated CD4 TCRs spanning spike.

Only in-frame clones appear in the TCRdb table, and some are missing; sequencing was by immunoSEQ multiplex PCR. The data contain around 130,000 clones, 88% of them singletons. Trimming cost V 1 base and J 3 bases, with 9 bases left between them. From germline, CDR1 is SNHLY and CDR2 FYNNEI. This CDR3 is 14 amino acids long. This clonotype originated in an adult who received the AZD1222 COVID-19 vaccine. The genes are TRBV2 and TRBJ2-5, with D possibly TRBD2 on 6 matching bases. The sample in question was peripheral blood, obtained 28 days after the second AZD1222 dose. In nucleotides, the CDR3 is TGTGCCAGCAGTGAAGTGGTAGCGGAAGAGACCCAGTACTTC. This codes for CASSEVVAEETQYF.